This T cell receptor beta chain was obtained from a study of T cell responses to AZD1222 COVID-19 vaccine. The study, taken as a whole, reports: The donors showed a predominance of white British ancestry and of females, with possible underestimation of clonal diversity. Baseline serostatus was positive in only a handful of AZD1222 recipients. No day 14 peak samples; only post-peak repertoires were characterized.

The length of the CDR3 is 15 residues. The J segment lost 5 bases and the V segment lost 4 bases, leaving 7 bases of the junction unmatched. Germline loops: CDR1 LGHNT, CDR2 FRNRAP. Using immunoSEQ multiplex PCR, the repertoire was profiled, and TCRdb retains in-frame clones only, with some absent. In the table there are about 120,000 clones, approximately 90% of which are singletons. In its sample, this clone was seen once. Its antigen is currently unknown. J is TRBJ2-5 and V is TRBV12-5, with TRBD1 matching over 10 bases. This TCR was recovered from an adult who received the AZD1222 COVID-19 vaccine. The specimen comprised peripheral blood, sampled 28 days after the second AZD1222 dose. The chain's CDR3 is CASGWGQGLSETQYF. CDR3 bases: TGTGCTAGTGGTTGGGGACAGGGGCTGAGTGAGACCCAGTACTTC.